Each of the 20 T cell receptor beta chains below was sequenced from the same sample in a study of tumor and adjacent non-tumor tissue in lung cancer. This sample's RNA came from whole unsorted tissue. This non-tumor lung sample came from over 3 cm beyond the tumor edge. A modified ARM-PCR protocol with three rounds of nested PCR amplified TCRbeta. In TCRdb, the multiplex PCR reads were re-called with MiXCR into one record per CDR3 protein. Here the sample spans 100,000 or so distinct CDR3 sequences, roughly 60% being singletons. Sequencing used distant non-tumor lung tissue. The receptor set was obtained from a man younger than 40 with non-small cell lung cancer.

The chain carries TRBV20-1 and TRBJ2-1; 8 positions agree with TRBD2. CDR1 and CDR2 (germline): DFQATT, SNEGSKA (reference sequence). Trimming cost V 2 bases and J 3 bases; bases outside gene matches: 6. The CDR3 contains 15 residues. The CDR3 DNA sequence: TGCAGTGCTAGACCTAGCGGGCTATACTACAATGAGCAGTTCTTC. This encodes CSARPSGLYYNEQFF.

Concerning this clonotype: One end of the junction is discordant with germline, which a read error may explain. The gene calls are TRBV28 and TRBJ2-1; TRBD1 aligns across 8 bases. CDR3 size: 19 residues. The germline CDR1 and CDR2 sequences are MDHEN and SYDVKM. The CDR3 here is CVSSSAYFTHGQGRNEQFF. The CDR3 DNA reads as TGTGTCAGCAGTTCAGCCTACTTCACGCATGGACAGGGACGCAATGAGCAGTTCTTC.

Of note for this clonotype: In this CDR3 the conserved last residue, phenylalanine or tryptophan, is missing, so a read error is likely. The chain recombines TRBV5-1 with TRBJ2-3; 8 bases are a match to TRBD1. The CDR3 sequence is 14 residues long. CDR1 SGHRS and CDR2 YFSETQ come from the germline V gene. Here the CDR3 reads CASNRGQGTDAQYL. In nucleotides, the CDR3 is TGCGCCAGCAACCGAGGACAGGGCACAGATGCGCAGTATCTT.

With regard to this clonotype: At one boundary the junction diverges from the germline segment, which might be a read error. The chain uses TRBV4-2 and TRBJ2-2; D possibly matches TRBD1 or TRBD2 (5 bases each). Germline CDR1 is LGHNA and CDR2 is YNFKEQ. CDR3 length: 16 amino acids. The CDR3 DNA reads as TGTGTCAGCAGCCAAGAGGAAAGCAGGGAAGACGGGGAGCTGTTTTTC. It translates to CVSSQEESREDGELFF.

Comment on this clonotype: An end of the junction differs from the germline gene, which may be a read error. CDR3 amino acids: CASSLAGGGQTQHF. The CDR3 bases are TGTGCCAGCAGTTTAGCAGGGGGAGGGCAGACCCAGCACTTT. This chain uses TRBV12-3 or TRBV12-4 with TRBJ1-5; D may be TRBD1 (6 bases). CDR3 length: 14 residues.

Remarks on this clonotype: The junction differs from germline at one of its ends, possibly a read error. This chain connects TRBV6-2 or TRBV6-3 to TRBJ2-2, with a weak D call TRBD2 (5 bases). Germline V gene data show CDR1 as MNHEY and CDR2 as SVGEGT. The CDR3 is 14 residues long. This chain's CDR3 is CASHRTPDTGELFF. The CDR3 DNA is TGTGCCAGCCACCGAACCCCCGACACCGGGGAGTTGTTTTTT.

In this sample, this clonotype turned up a few times. The junction shows a germline mismatch at one end, possibly a read error. The chain links TRBV5-6 to TRBJ2-1; 7 bases are shared with TRBD1. In germline, CDR1 is SGHDT, CDR2 YYEEEE. The length of the CDR3 is 17 residues. CDR3: CASSLSTGASSYNEQFF. Written as DNA, the CDR3 is TGTGCCAGCAGCTTGAGCACAGGGGCAAGCTCCTATAATGAGCAGTTCTTC.

This clonotype turned up a few times. The V gene is TRBV5-1, the J gene TRBJ2-1, with D unclear. This CDR3 contains 15 residues. Looked up from germline, CDR1 is SGHRS and CDR2 is YFSETQ. V was pared by 1 base and J by 0 bases, with 8 bases between. The CDR3 reads CASSLTVSSYNEQFF. The CDR3 DNA is TGCGCCAGCAGCTTGACAGTAAGCTCCTACAATGAGCAGTTCTTC.

With regard to this clonotype: The missing conserved phenylalanine or tryptophan at the end of this CDR3 makes a read error likely. CDR3 DNA: TGTGCCTGCAGAGGAACAGGTCAGCCCCAGCATTCT. Its protein product is CACRGTGQPQHS. V usage is TRBV6-5 and J usage is TRBJ1-5, with D tentatively TRBD1 (5 bases). CDR1 MNHEY and CDR2 SVGAGI come from the germline V gene. The CDR3 is made up of 12 amino acids.

This clonotype was detected a few times. One end of the junction is discordant with germline, which a read error may explain. The chain has TRBV6-2 or TRBV6-3 and TRBJ2-5; 10 bases agree with TRBD2. Germline V CDR1 and CDR2: MNHEY, SVGEGT. There are 16 residues in the CDR3. CDR3 in DNA: TGTGCCTGCAGTTCGGGGCTAGCGGGGGAAAAAGAGACCCAGTACTTC. This gives the protein CACSSGLAGEKETQYF.

This clonotype was detected many times. This chain connects TRBV4-1 to TRBJ1-6, with D perhaps matching TRBD1 (5 bases). Germline V gene lookup returns CDR1 MGHRA and CDR2 YSYEKL. V lost 5 bases and J lost 6, with 14 bases in between. This CDR3 spans 15 amino acids. The CDR3 bases are TGCGCCAGCAGCGATCCGGGACGGCCTAATTCACCCCTCCACTTT. The encoded protein is CASSDPGRPNSPLHF.

For this clonotype: The junction and the germline gene differ at one end; a read error may be behind it. The J gene is TRBJ1-2, the V gene TRBV12-3 or TRBV12-4, with D perhaps matching TRBD1 (6 bases). CDR3 length: 13 amino acids. The CDR3 region has the DNA TGTGCCAGCAGTTGGGGGACAACCTATGGCTACATCTTC. The encoded protein is CASSWGTTYGYIF.

To note about this clonotype: A read error is likely, as this CDR3 ends without the conserved phenylalanine or tryptophan. This sequence joins TRBV11-2 and TRBJ2-1; TRBD2 agrees at 8 bases. The CDR3 has 15 residues. From germline, CDR1 is SGHAT and CDR2 FQNNGV. V was clipped by 4 bases and J by 8 bases; unmatched bases: 10. The CDR3 sequence: CASSYRTGGTDEQFL. The CDR3 DNA follows: TGTGCCAGCAGCTATAGGACGGGAGGGACCGATGAGCAGTTCCTC.

The chain joins TRBV30 to TRBJ1-1; D is perhaps TRBD1 (6 bases). Germline V gene sequence: CDR1 GTSNPN, CDR2 SVGIG (reference sequence). CDR3 length: 13 amino acids. V was clipped by 4 bases and J by 5 bases, with 14 bases between them. The CDR3 here is CAWKGDGATEAFF. CDR3 DNA: TGTGCCTGGAAGGGGGACGGGGCGACTGAAGCTTTCTTT.

This clonotype was seen only once. The chain carries TRBV12-3 or TRBV12-4 and TRBJ1-3, with D possibly being TRBD1 (5 bases). Trimming left V 7 bases short and J 4 bases short, with 14 bases between. CDR3 length equals 14 residues. The CDR3 protein is CASTQTVTGNTIYF. DNA of the CDR3: TGTGCCAGCACCCAGACAGTTACCGGAAACACCATATATTTT.

Regarding this clonotype: A much larger clone differs from this one at a single base, so this may be a read error. The rearrangement links TRBV5-4 to TRBJ2-5, with 14 nucleotides matching TRBD2. The CDR3 loop spans 18 amino acids. Germline V gene sequence: CDR1 SGHNT, CDR2 YYREEE (reference sequence). CDR3 sequence: CANSFRRLAGGPGETQYF. Written as DNA, the CDR3 is TGTGCCAACAGCTTCCGAAGACTAGCGGGAGGGCCGGGAGAGACCCAGTACTTC.

Points on this clonotype: A junction boundary mismatches the germline segment, possibly from a read error. V is TRBV11-1 and J is TRBJ2-1; D might be TRBD2 (6 bases). Germline V gives CDR1 SGHAT, CDR2 FQDESV (reference sequence). There are 15 residues in the CDR3. In DNA, the CDR3 is TGCGCCAGCAGCGAGACTAGGGTCTTCTACAATGAGCAACCCTTC. Translating gives CASSETRVFYNEQPF.

As to this clonotype: A much larger clone lies one base from this, so it may be a read error. The chain combines TRBV11-2 with TRBJ1-5; tentatively, D is TRBD1 (6 bases). This CDR3 has 13 residues. The germline gives CDR1 SGHAT, CDR2 FQNNGV. Here the CDR3 DNA reads TGTACCAGCGCCCGGACAGTCCCGGAGCCCCAGCATTTT. Protein product: CTSARTVPEPQHF. The entire variable domain, with the rest obtained from reference TRBV11-2 and TRBJ1-5, is as follows: EAGVAQSPRYKIIEKRQSVAFWCNPISGHATLYWYQQILGQGPKLLIQFQNNGVVDDSQLPKDRFSAERLKGVDSTLKIQPAKLEDSAVYLCTSARTVPEPQHFGDGTRLSIL.

In the case of this clonotype: One end of the junction is discordant with germline, which a read error may explain. V is TRBV5-1 and J is TRBJ2-5; the D gene is possibly TRBD2 (5 bases). CDR1 and CDR2 from the germline V gene are SGHRS and YFSETQ. This CDR3 is built from 15 residues. CDR3 nucleotides: TGCGCCAGCAGATTGGGAGCTTTGAGGGTAGAGACCCAGTACTTC. It translates to CASRLGALRVETQYF. Full variable domain (missing parts from reference TRBV5-1 and TRBJ2-5): KAGVTQTPRYLIKTRGQQVTLSCSPISGHRSVSWYQQTPGQGLQFLFEYFSETQRNKGNFPGRFSGRQFSNSRSEMNVSTLELGDSALYLCASRLGALRVETQYFGPGTRLLVL.

This clonotype was detected many times. The chain is built from TRBV29-1 and TRBJ2-1, with 9 nucleotides matching TRBD1. The CDR3 spans 14 residues. J was trimmed by 6 bases and V by 5 bases; bases with no gene match: 8. CDR1 is SQVTM and CDR2 is ANQGSEA in the germline V gene. CDR3 coding DNA: TGCAGCGTTCGACCGGGACAGGGCGGCAATGAGCAGTTCTTC. Amino acids: CSVRPGQGGNEQFF.